Below, one T cell receptor (beta chain) is given with its context. The sample originates from a study of blood T cell repertoires in COVID-19. Study in general: Samples of COVID-19 (acute and convalescent) were obtained from the United States, Italy and Spain. T cells, B-cell-depleted T cells, or PBMCs supplied cDNA or gDNA.

Looked up from germline, CDR1 is LNHDA and CDR2 is SQIVND (reference sequence). Deletions cut 7 bases from V and 2 bases from J, with 15 bases between. The CDR3 is 15 residues long. Original handling: Counts of nucleated cells, estimated from reference gene primer amplification, were obtained. Data came from immunoSEQ multiplex PCR; TCRdb stores just in-frame clones and leaves some out. D and trimming come from the DNA, and the V and J calls and clone size come from that table. The table lists approximately 500,000 clones, approximately 85% of them singletons. The J gene is TRBJ1-5, the V gene TRBV19; D perhaps matches TRBD1 (5 bases). The receptor's source is a human donor in a cohort sampled during active COVID-19. Input material: peripheral blood. CDR3 loop: CASKGGGVGNQPQHF. CDR3 sequence (DNA): TGTGCCAGTAAAGGCGGAGGGGTGGGCAATCAGCCCCAGCATTTT.